This T cell receptor beta chain is from a study of sequential checkpoint blockade in melanoma. About the study: Maintenance nivolumab came after either treatment sequence.

The treatment here: randomized to nivolumab then ipilimumab (arm A) or the reverse (arm B). DNA-damaging chemotherapy had not been given to any patient beforehand. Profiled with immunoSEQ multiplex PCR; TCRdb holds only in-frame clones, not every one. The repertoire holds 17,000 or so clones, with nearly 80% as singletons. Only a few counts were recorded for this clone. The length of the CDR3 is 14 residues. Germline V lookup: CDR1 SGHTA, CDR2 FQGNSA. V was shortened by 4 bases and J by 4 bases, with 14 bases between the two germline ends. This clonotype originated in a human donor with melanoma. The sequencing here drew on CD8+ T cells sorted from blood (inferred from file names), taken from a patient given nivolumab and ipilimumab in sequence. This rearrangement joins TRBV7-2 to TRBJ2-7; no definite D call. CDR3 loop: CASSSVGFPYEQYF. The CDR3 DNA reads as TGTGCCAGCAGCTCCGTCGGGTTCCCGTACGAGCAGTACTTC.